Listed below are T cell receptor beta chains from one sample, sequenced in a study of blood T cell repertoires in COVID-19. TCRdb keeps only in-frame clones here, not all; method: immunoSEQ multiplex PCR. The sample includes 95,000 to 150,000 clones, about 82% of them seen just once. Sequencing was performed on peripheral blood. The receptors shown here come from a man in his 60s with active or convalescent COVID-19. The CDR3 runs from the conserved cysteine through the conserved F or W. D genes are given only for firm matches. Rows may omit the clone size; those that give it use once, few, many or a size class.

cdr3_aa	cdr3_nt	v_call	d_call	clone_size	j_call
CASSFTGGADTQYF	TGTGCCAGCAGCTTCACAGGGGGCGCAGATACGCAGTATTTT	TRBV7-6	TRBD1	-	TRBJ2-3
CASTTGQRGDPQPQHF	TGTGCCAGCACCACCGGACAGCGGGGGGATCCTCAGCCCCAGCATTTT	TRBV21-1	-	-	TRBJ1-5
CASSRNDRVRAEAFF	TGCGCCAGCAGCCGCAATGACAGGGTAAGGGCTGAAGCTTTCTTT	TRBV5-1	TRBD1	-	TRBJ1-1
CASSLDRNQPQHF	TGTGCCAGCAGCTTAGACAGAAATCAGCCCCAGCATTTT	TRBV7-3	-	few	TRBJ1-5
CASSPGQGSGNTYEQYF	TGTGCCAGCTCACCCGGACAGGGGAGCGGGAACACGTACGAGCAGTACTTC	TRBV18	TRBD1	-	TRBJ2-7
CASSQTGRQGWTEAFF	TGTGCCAGCAGCCAGACCGGTAGACAGGGGTGGACTGAAGCTTTCTTT	TRBV7-3	TRBD1	-	TRBJ1-1
CASSRYSANTEAFF	TGTGCCAGCAGCCGCTACTCTGCCAACACTGAAGCTTTCTTT	TRBV7-8	-	-	TRBJ1-1
CASSLIGGQNTEAFF	TGTGCCAGCAGCTTGATAGGGGGCCAGAACACTGAAGCTTTCTTT	TRBV5-6	TRBD1	few	TRBJ1-1
CASSEGLLRYF	TGTGCCAGCAGTGAGGGACTGCTTAGGTACTTC	TRBV2	-	-	TRBJ2-7
CASSTKGTSGRTDTQYF	TGTGCCAGCTCAACTAAAGGGACTAGCGGGAGGACAGATACGCAGTATTTT	TRBV18	TRBD2	-	TRBJ2-3
CTSTGRDRGCEQYF	TGCACCAGCACTGGGCGGGACAGGGGATGCGAGCAGTACTTC	TRBV1	-	-	TRBJ2-7
CASSPTGGMDQPQHF	TGCGCCAGCAGCCCTACCGGGGGGATGGATCAGCCCCAGCATTTT	TRBV5-1	-	few	TRBJ1-5
CASSLGEVGGYTF	TGTGCCAGCAGCTTAGGCGAGGTCGGTGGCTACACCTTC	TRBV7-8	-	-	TRBJ1-2
CASGLVPGEETQYF	TGTGCTAGTGGTTTGGTACCGGGGGAAGAGACCCAGTACTTC	TRBV12-5	-	-	TRBJ2-5
CASNRQGNRGYTF	TGTGCCAGCAACCGACAGGGGAATAGGGGCTACACCTTC	TRBV5-4	TRBD1	-	TRBJ1-2
CASSPGQGGDGYTF	TGTGCCAGCAGCCCCGGACAGGGTGGAGATGGCTACACCTTC	TRBV9	TRBD1	-	TRBJ1-2
CASSRQGGDTEAFF	TGTGCCAGCAGTAGACAGGGGGGGGACACTGAAGCTTTCTTT	TRBV27	TRBD1	-	TRBJ1-1
CASSLPGWPPGYNEQFF	TGTGCCAGCAGCCTGCCGGGTTGGCCCCCGGGGTACAATGAGCAGTTCTTC	TRBV5-6	-	-	TRBJ2-1
CASSEARGGYGYTF	TGTGCCAGCAGTGAAGCCCGGGGAGGGTATGGCTACACCTTC	TRBV6-1	-	-	TRBJ1-2
CASSLSGLAGASKFF	TGTGCCAGCAGCTTAAGTGGTCTAGCGGGAGCTAGTAAGTTCTTC	TRBV7-8	TRBD2	-	TRBJ2-1
CASSPGTGGLSNQPQHF	TGTGCCAGCAGCCCCGGGACAGGGGGCCTTAGCAATCAGCCCCAGCATTTT	TRBV7-9	TRBD1	-	TRBJ1-5
CASSLISGTEAFF	TGTGCCAGCAGCTTAATTAGCGGAACTGAAGCTTTCTTT	TRBV7-2	-	-	TRBJ1-1
CASSGGKQGVYTQYF	TGTGCCAGCAGTGGGGGGAAACAGGGGGTTTATACGCAGTATTTT	TRBV2	TRBD1	-	TRBJ2-3
CASSLSRVNEQFF	TGTGCCAGCAGCTTATCCAGGGTGAATGAGCAGTTCTTC	TRBV11-3	-	once	TRBJ2-1
CAISGRDRGADTQYF	TGTGCCATCAGTGGAAGGGACAGGGGGGCCGATACGCAGTATTTT	TRBV10-3	TRBD1	-	TRBJ2-3
CASSMIWRDTQYF	TGTGCCAGTAGTATGATATGGAGAGATACGCAGTATTTT	TRBV19	-	-	TRBJ2-3
CASSPSALTSTYEQYF	TGTGCCAGTAGTCCTTCGGCGCTGACAAGTACCTACGAGCAGTACTTC	TRBV19	-	once	TRBJ2-7
CARQGAPGEKLFF	TGTGCCAGGCAGGGGGCGCCGGGTGAAAAACTGTTTTTT	TRBV7-9	TRBD1	-	TRBJ1-4
CASSYSRLTGELFF	TGTGCCAGCAGTTACTCCCGACTCACCGGGGAGCTGTTTTTT	TRBV6-2/TRBV6-3	-	few	TRBJ2-2
CASSESGTKNIQYF	TGTGCCAGCAGTGAATCAGGGACCAAAAACATTCAGTACTTC	TRBV25-1	-	-	TRBJ2-4
CASSVGTVWGNEQFF	TGTGCCAGTAGTGTCGGGACAGTGTGGGGCAATGAGCAGTTCTTC	TRBV19	TRBD1	-	TRBJ2-1
CASSYEADTQYF	TGTGCCAGCAGCTATGAGGCAGATACGCAGTATTTT	TRBV9	-	once	TRBJ2-3
CASSLGAGQGHQPQHF	TGTGCCAGCAGCTTAGGGGCGGGACAGGGACATCAGCCCCAGCATTTT	TRBV7-9	TRBD1	-	TRBJ1-5
CASSPYQGSQETQYF	TGCGCCAGCAGCCCATACCAGGGCTCTCAAGAGACCCAGTACTTC	TRBV4-3	-	-	TRBJ2-5
CASSLEEGRPWNTEAFF	TGTGCCAGCAGCTTAGAGGAGGGCCGGCCTTGGAACACTGAAGCTTTCTTT	TRBV7-9	-	-	TRBJ1-1
CASSSAGGPGTDTQYF	TGTGCCAGCAGTTCGGCGGGAGGGCCCGGCACAGATACGCAGTATTTT	TRBV28	TRBD2	-	TRBJ2-3
CATSESTSGRGGEQFF	TGTGCCACCAGTGAATCGACTAGCGGGAGGGGTGGAGAGCAGTTCTTC	TRBV24-1	TRBD2	-	TRBJ2-1
CASSQDLQGTNEKLFF	TGTGCCAGCAGCCAAGACCTACAGGGAACTAATGAAAAACTGTTTTTT	TRBV3-1/TRBV3-2	-	-	TRBJ1-4
CASSWISGEGSEQYF	TGTGCCAGCAGTTGGATAAGCGGAGAGGGAAGCGAGCAGTACTTC	TRBV28	-	few	TRBJ2-7
CATSDPQGVGAKNIQYF	TGTGCCACCAGTGACCCACAGGGAGTCGGCGCCAAAAACATTCAGTACTTC	TRBV24-1	-	-	TRBJ2-4
CASSPSGRANYGYTF	TGTGCCAGCAGCCCTTCTGGCAGGGCTAACTATGGCTACACCTTC	TRBV13	-	-	TRBJ1-2
CASSPRAGGPGANVLTF	TGTGCCAGCAGCCCGCGAGCGGGAGGGCCTGGGGCCAACGTCCTGACTTTC	TRBV27	TRBD2	-	TRBJ2-6
CASGRDRVSTEQYF	TGTGCCAGCGGCCGGGACAGGGTTTCGACGGAGCAGTACTTC	TRBV6-5	TRBD1	-	TRBJ2-7
CASSEFGRGNNQPQHF	TGCGCCAGCAGTGAGTTTGGGAGGGGGAATAATCAGCCCCAGCATTTT	TRBV10-1	-	few	TRBJ1-5
CASSLTPDNEQFF	TGTGCCAGCAGCTTAACCCCGGACAATGAGCAGTTCTTC	TRBV7-3	-	-	TRBJ2-1
CASSYRSAVYEQYF	TGTGCCAGCAGTTACCGAAGCGCGGTCTACGAGCAGTACTTC	TRBV6-2/TRBV6-3	-	-	TRBJ2-7
CASSPRGQANQPQHF	TGTGCCAGCTCACCCCGGGGACAGGCGAATCAGCCCCAGCATTTT	TRBV18	TRBD1	-	TRBJ1-5
CAWTSPGTQETQYF	TGTGCCTGGACATCTCCAGGGACACAAGAGACCCAGTACTTC	TRBV30	-	once	TRBJ2-5
CASRLSGTGGPNYGYTF	TGTGCCAGCCGATTATCCGGGACAGGGGGCCCTAACTATGGCTACACCTTC	TRBV25-1	TRBD1	once	TRBJ1-2
CASSVHPSTGTANEKLFF	TGTGCCAGCAGCGTCCACCCATCGACCGGGACAGCTAATGAAAAACTGTTTTTT	TRBV9	TRBD1	-	TRBJ1-4
CASSYSGTANSPLHF	TGTGCCAGCAGTTACTCGGGGACAGCAAATTCACCCCTCCACTTT	TRBV6-5	TRBD1	-	TRBJ1-6